This T cell receptor (beta chain) was captured by sequencing in a study of T-cell reconstitution after alpha-beta-depleted transplantation in children. General study findings and limits: T-cell counts and diversity at one year post-transplant came mainly from newly produced T cells. Several hundred expanded graft clones reportedly gave rise to the alpha-beta T cells present about two months after transplant.

This clonotype was observed at least ten times. Its matching antigen is unknown. One end of the junction fails to match germline, which may point to a read error. This CDR3 region has 13 residues. CDR1 SGHTA and CDR2 FQGNSA come from the germline V gene. During its preparation, the TCRbeta library received unique molecular identifiers. TCRdb independently ran MiXCR on the PCR reads; one entry per CDR3 protein. The table has a few hundred thousand distinct CDR3 sequences, approximately 13% seen once. This TCR was sampled from a male patient younger than 18 who had a stem cell transplant for acute myeloid leukemia, so the T cells may come from the graft donor. The sample was PBMCs, mostly from graft donor cells, taken 360 days after TCRalphabeta/CD19-depleted stem cell transplant. The V gene is TRBV7-2, the J gene TRBJ2-3, with D possibly TRBD2 on 6 matching bases. The CDR3 spells CASSLGRPDTQYF. In nucleotides, the CDR3 is TGCGCCAGCAGCTTGGGGAGGCCAGATACGCAGTATTTT.